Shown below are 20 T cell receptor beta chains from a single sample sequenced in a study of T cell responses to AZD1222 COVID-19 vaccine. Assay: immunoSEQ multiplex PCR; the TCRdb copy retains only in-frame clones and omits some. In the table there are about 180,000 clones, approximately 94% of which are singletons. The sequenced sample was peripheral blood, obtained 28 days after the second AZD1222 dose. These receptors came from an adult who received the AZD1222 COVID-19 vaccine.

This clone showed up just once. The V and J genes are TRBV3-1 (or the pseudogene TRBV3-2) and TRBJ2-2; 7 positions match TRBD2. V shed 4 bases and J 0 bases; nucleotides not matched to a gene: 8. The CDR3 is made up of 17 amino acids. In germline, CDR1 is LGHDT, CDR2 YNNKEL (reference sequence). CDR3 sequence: CASSPRGSGSNTGELFF. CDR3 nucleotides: TGTGCCAGCAGCCCACGAGGTAGCGGGTCGAACACCGGGGAGCTGTTTTTT.

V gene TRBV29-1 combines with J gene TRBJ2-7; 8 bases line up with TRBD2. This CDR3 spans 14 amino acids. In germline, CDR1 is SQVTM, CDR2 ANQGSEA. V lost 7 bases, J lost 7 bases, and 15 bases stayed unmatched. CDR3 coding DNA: TGCAGCGCCGGACAGCGGGAGAATTTGGGGGAGCAGTACTTC. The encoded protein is CSAGQRENLGEQYF.

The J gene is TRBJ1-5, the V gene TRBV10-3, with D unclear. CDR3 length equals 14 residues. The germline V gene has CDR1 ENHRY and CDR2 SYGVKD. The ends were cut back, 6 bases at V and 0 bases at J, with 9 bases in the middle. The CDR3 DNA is TGTGCCATCAGGAACCCTTATAGCAATCAGCCCCAGCATTTT. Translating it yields CAIRNPYSNQPQHF.

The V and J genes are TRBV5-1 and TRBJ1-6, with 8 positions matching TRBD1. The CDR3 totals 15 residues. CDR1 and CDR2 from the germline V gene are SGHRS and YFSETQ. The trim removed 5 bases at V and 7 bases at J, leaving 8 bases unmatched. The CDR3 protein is CASSPRQGQNSPLHF. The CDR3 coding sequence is TGCGCCAGCAGTCCTCGACAGGGGCAGAATTCACCCCTCCACTTT.

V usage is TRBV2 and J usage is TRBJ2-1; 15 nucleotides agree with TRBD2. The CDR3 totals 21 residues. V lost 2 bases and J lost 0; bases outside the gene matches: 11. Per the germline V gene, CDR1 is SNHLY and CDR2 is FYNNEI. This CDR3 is CASSEFGGGTSGGSSYNEQFF. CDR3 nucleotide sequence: TGTGCCAGCAGTGAATTCGGAGGAGGGACTAGCGGGGGGAGCTCCTACAATGAGCAGTTCTTC.

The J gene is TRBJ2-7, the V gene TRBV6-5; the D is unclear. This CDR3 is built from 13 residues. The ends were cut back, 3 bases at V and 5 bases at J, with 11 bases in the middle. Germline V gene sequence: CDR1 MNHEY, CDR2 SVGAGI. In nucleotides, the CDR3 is TGTGCCAGCAGTTATTCGAGACTCCACGAGCAGTACTTC. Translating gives CASSYSRLHEQYF.

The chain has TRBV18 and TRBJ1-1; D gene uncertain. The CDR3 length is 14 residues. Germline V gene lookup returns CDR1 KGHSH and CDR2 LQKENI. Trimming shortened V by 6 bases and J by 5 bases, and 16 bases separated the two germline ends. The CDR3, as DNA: TGTGCCAGCTCCCCTGATAACAGTCGGACTGAAGCTTTCTTT. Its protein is CASSPDNSRTEAFF.

The CDR3 nucleotides read TGCGCCAGCAGCCAAGTAATACTGACCCAAGGCGGCGAGCAGTACTTC. Its translation is CASSQVILTQGGEQYF. This chain joins TRBV4-1 and TRBJ2-7, with D hard to call. CDR3 length: 16 residues. The ends were cut back, 1 base at V and 6 bases at J, with 19 bases in the middle. Germline lookup yields CDR1 MGHRA and CDR2 YSYEKL.

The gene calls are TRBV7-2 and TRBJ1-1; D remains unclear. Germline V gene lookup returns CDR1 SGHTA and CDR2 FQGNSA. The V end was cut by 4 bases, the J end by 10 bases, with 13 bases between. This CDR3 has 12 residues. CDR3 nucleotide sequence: TGTGCCAGCAGCTCCCCAGGATTAGGAGCTTTCTTT. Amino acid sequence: CASSSPGLGAFF.

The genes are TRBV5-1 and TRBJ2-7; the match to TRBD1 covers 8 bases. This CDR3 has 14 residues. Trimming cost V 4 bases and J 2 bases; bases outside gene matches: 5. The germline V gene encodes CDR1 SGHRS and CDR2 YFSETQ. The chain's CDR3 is CASSLTGGTYEQYF. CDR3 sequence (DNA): TGCGCCAGCAGCCTAACAGGGGGTACCTACGAGCAGTACTTC. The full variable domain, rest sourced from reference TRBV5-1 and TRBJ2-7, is KAGVTQTPRYLIKTRGQQVTLSCSPISGHRSVSWYQQTPGQGLQFLFEYFSETQRNKGNFPGRFSGRQFSNSRSEMNVSTLELGDSALYLCASSLTGGTYEQYFGPGTRLTVT.

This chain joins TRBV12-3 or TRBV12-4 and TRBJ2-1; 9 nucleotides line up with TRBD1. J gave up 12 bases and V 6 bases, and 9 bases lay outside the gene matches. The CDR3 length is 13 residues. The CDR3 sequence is CASSGTNRGRQFF. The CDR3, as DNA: TGTGCCAGCAGCGGAACCAACAGGGGGCGGCAGTTCTTC.

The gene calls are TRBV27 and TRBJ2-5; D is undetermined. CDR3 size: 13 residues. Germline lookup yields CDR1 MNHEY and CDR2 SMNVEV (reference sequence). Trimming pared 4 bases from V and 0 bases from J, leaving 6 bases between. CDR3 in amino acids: CASSSPYQETQYF. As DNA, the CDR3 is TGTGCCAGCAGTTCTCCGTACCAAGAGACCCAGTACTTC.

DNA for the CDR3: TGTGCCAGCAGAAATCCAGGGGAGCTTCGGGAGCTGTTTTTT. As protein: CASRNPGELRELFF. The rearrangement uses TRBV11-3 and TRBJ2-2; D is perhaps TRBD1 (6 bases). V lost 6 bases, J lost 9 bases, and 17 bases lay in between. The CDR3 spans 14 residues. Germline CDR1 is SGHNT and CDR2 is YENEEA.

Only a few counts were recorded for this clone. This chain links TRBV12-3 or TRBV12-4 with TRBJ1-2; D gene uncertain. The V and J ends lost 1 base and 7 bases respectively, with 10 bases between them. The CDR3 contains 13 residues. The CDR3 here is CASSLGTLGGYTF. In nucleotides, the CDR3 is TGTGCCAGCAGTTTAGGGACGCTGGGTGGCTACACCTTC.

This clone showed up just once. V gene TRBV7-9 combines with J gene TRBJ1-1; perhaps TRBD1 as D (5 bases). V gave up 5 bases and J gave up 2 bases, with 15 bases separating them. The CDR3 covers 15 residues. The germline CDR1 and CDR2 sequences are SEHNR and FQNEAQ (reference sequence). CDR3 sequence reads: CASSGNGTLNTEAFF. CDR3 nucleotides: TGTGCCAGCAGCGGAAACGGGACTCTCAACACTGAAGCTTTCTTT.

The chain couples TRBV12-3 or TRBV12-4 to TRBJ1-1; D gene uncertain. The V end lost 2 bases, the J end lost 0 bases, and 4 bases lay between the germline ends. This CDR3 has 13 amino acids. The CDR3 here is CASSLSVNTEAFF. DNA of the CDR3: TGTGCCAGCAGTTTATCAGTGAACACTGAAGCTTTCTTT.

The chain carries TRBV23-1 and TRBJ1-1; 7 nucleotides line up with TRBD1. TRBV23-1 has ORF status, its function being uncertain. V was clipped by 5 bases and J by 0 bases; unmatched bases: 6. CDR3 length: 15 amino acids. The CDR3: CASSDRETMNTEAFF. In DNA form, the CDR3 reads TGCGCCAGCAGTGACAGGGAAACTATGAACACTGAAGCTTTCTTT.

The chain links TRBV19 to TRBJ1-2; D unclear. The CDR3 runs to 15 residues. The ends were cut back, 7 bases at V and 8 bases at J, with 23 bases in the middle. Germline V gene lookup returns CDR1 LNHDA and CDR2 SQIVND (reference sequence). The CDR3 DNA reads TGTGCCAGTACCCCGTTTCAGGACGACGTTCAAGGCTACACCTTC. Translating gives CASTPFQDDVQGYTF.

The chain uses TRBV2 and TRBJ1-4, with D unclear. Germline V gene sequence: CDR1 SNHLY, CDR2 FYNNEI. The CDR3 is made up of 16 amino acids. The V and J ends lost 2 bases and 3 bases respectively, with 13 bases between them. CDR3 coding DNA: TGTGCCAGCAGTGAATACGGACGGAGACCTAATGAAAAACTGTTTTTT. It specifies CASSEYGRRPNEKLFF.

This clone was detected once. In DNA form, the CDR3 reads TGCGCCAGCAGTCCAAACAGGGTGGGGGTCAATGAGCAGTTCTTC. This codes for CASSPNRVGVNEQFF. This chain links TRBV10-2 with TRBJ2-1, with D tentatively TRBD1 (6 bases). Germline CDR1 is WSHSY and CDR2 is SAAADI. V lost 5 bases and J lost 6, with 17 bases in between. CDR3 size: 15 residues.